A selection of T cell receptor beta chains follows, all from one sample in a study of blood T cell repertoires in COVID-19. Here immunoSEQ multiplex PCR was the method, and the copy in TCRdb shows in-frame clones only, minus some. The sample holds 150,000 to 200,000 clones, about 85% seen once. Sequenced sample: PBMCs or T cells enriched from blood (not recorded which). The receptors stem from a woman in her fifties or sixties who had recovered from COVID-19. Both conserved end residues are part of each CDR3. Fields, in order: V gene, J gene, D gene, CDR3 protein. A D gene is named only where the DNA matches it firmly.

v_call: TRBV7-2
j_call: TRBJ1-2
d_call: -
cdr3_aa: CASSLGGYGYGYTF

v_call: TRBV2
j_call: TRBJ1-2
d_call: -
cdr3_aa: CASNPPGAPNYGYTF

v_call: TRBV4-3
j_call: TRBJ1-5
d_call: -
cdr3_aa: CASSQDYSINQPQHF

v_call: TRBV6-5
j_call: TRBJ1-1
d_call: -
cdr3_aa: CASSYSPRPTEAFF

v_call: TRBV4-3
j_call: TRBJ1-6
d_call: -
cdr3_aa: CASSPQTGQSSYNSPLHF

v_call: TRBV5-1
j_call: TRBJ1-2
d_call: -
cdr3_aa: CASSPRGYDYGYTF

v_call: TRBV11-2
j_call: TRBJ2-5
d_call: -
cdr3_aa: CASSFGSQETQYF

v_call: TRBV5-1
j_call: TRBJ1-2
d_call: -
cdr3_aa: CASRELNYGYTF

v_call: TRBV5-4
j_call: TRBJ2-3
d_call: TRBD1
cdr3_aa: CASSLGGDTGADTQYF

v_call: TRBV6-2/TRBV6-3
j_call: TRBJ1-1
d_call: TRBD1
cdr3_aa: CASSVDRVVSEAFF

v_call: TRBV7-9
j_call: TRBJ2-1
d_call: -
cdr3_aa: CASSLSEGGVEQFF

v_call: TRBV28
j_call: TRBJ1-2
d_call: TRBD1
cdr3_aa: CASTSPGTGVQGYTF

v_call: TRBV19
j_call: TRBJ1-3
d_call: -
cdr3_aa: CASTGPNSGNTIYF

v_call: TRBV28
j_call: TRBJ1-5
d_call: -
cdr3_aa: CASTSDSFYQPQHF

v_call: TRBV7-2
j_call: TRBJ2-5
d_call: TRBD2
cdr3_aa: CASSLDAGGSKTQYF

v_call: TRBV7-3
j_call: TRBJ2-3
d_call: -
cdr3_aa: CASSISTSQTDTQYF

v_call: TRBV2
j_call: TRBJ1-1
d_call: -
cdr3_aa: CASSDFRQARGEAFF

v_call: TRBV7-2
j_call: TRBJ1-1
d_call: -
cdr3_aa: CASSSRGGNTEAFF

v_call: TRBV4-2
j_call: TRBJ1-2
d_call: -
cdr3_aa: CASSQDSSRGYGYTF

v_call: TRBV7-8
j_call: TRBJ2-7
d_call: TRBD2
cdr3_aa: CASSLSPSGNSYEQYF

v_call: TRBV7-3
j_call: TRBJ1-6
d_call: TRBD1
cdr3_aa: CASSLTGTGNSPLHF

v_call: TRBV4-3
j_call: TRBJ2-2
d_call: TRBD2
cdr3_aa: CASSLHLGGAGELFF

v_call: TRBV14
j_call: TRBJ2-7
d_call: TRBD1
cdr3_aa: CASSQRYSDREYF

v_call: TRBV4-2
j_call: TRBJ1-2
d_call: TRBD1
cdr3_aa: CASSQDPGQVGYTF

v_call: TRBV6-5
j_call: TRBJ2-7
d_call: TRBD2
cdr3_aa: CASSRGREDYF

v_call: TRBV25-1
j_call: TRBJ2-2
d_call: -
cdr3_aa: CASSPPQTGELFF

v_call: TRBV7-2
j_call: TRBJ1-2
d_call: -
cdr3_aa: CASSRDSNYGYTF

v_call: TRBV3-1/TRBV3-2
j_call: TRBJ1-6
d_call: TRBD1
cdr3_aa: CASRLDRAASPLHF

v_call: TRBV15
j_call: TRBJ2-1
d_call: TRBD2
cdr3_aa: CATSVAGENEQFF

v_call: TRBV19
j_call: TRBJ2-7
d_call: TRBD1
cdr3_aa: CASSTGQGRSYEQYF

v_call: TRBV2
j_call: TRBJ2-7
d_call: TRBD1
cdr3_aa: CASSAVGTGSYEQYF

v_call: TRBV5-6
j_call: TRBJ1-4
d_call: TRBD1
cdr3_aa: CASSWNRGPDEKLFF

v_call: TRBV28
j_call: TRBJ1-1
d_call: TRBD1
cdr3_aa: CASSFLAGTALNTEAFF

v_call: TRBV9
j_call: TRBJ1-6
d_call: -
cdr3_aa: CASSVDGSPLHF

v_call: TRBV4-3
j_call: TRBJ2-1
d_call: -
cdr3_aa: CASSADLRGRSSYNEQFF

v_call: TRBV24-1
j_call: TRBJ2-3
d_call: -
cdr3_aa: CATSDPGQLGDTQYF

v_call: TRBV14
j_call: TRBJ2-1
d_call: -
cdr3_aa: CASSRGLLFYNEQFF

v_call: TRBV9
j_call: TRBJ2-3
d_call: TRBD2
cdr3_aa: CASSVRGASGSVDTQYF

v_call: TRBV4-3
j_call: TRBJ1-2
d_call: -
cdr3_aa: CASSRVHGNYGYTF

v_call: TRBV19
j_call: TRBJ1-1
d_call: -
cdr3_aa: CASSIWGMNTEAFF

v_call: TRBV4-2
j_call: TRBJ2-3
d_call: TRBD2
cdr3_aa: CASSQDVPSGGAMNTQYF